The 32 T cell receptor beta chains below were found in one sample sequenced in a study of T cells in Graves' hyperthyroidism and ophthalmopathy. RNA transcripts served as the template for amplifying TCR beta CDR3 regions. HTBI primers drove first-round RT-PCR of the TCR CDR3. TCRdb reanalysed the multiplex PCR reads using MiXCR and keeps one entry per CDR3 protein. The sample lists some 510,000 distinct CDR3 sequences; around 42% were seen once. The sequenced sample was peripheral blood or thyroid tissue (not recorded which). The source is a woman aged 18-35 years with Graves' hyperthyroidism.

This clonotype appeared a few times. The chain joins TRBV5-1 to TRBJ1-4; no clear D. The CDR3 consists of 14 residues. V dropped 2 bases and J dropped 5 bases, with 10 bases sitting between them. CDR1 and CDR2 (germline): SGHRS, YFSETQ. The CDR3 DNA is TGCGCCAGCAGCTTCGGGTCAGAAAATGAAAAACTGTTTTTT. As protein: CASSFGSENEKLFF.

This rearrangement joins TRBV29-1 to TRBJ2-7, with 7 bases matching TRBD1. This CDR3 is built from 13 residues. The germline gives CDR1 SQVTM, CDR2 ANQGSEA. V lost 3 bases to trimming and J lost 2 bases; unmatched junction nucleotides: 4. The CDR3 DNA sequence: TGCAGCGTTGAGGCAGGGGGAACCTACGAGCAGTACTTC. Its translation: CSVEAGGTYEQYF.

Details on this clonotype: Given a much more abundant clone one base away, this may be a read error. The V call is TRBV2, the J call TRBJ1-2, with D unresolved. The germline V gene has CDR1 SNHLY and CDR2 FYNNEI. V was cut by 7 bases and J by 6 bases, with 12 bases left in between. This CDR3 region has 12 residues. The CDR3 loop is CASNGESHGYTF. In DNA form, the CDR3 reads TGTGCCAGCAATGGGGAAAGCCATGGCTACACCTTC.

The rearrangement joins TRBV19 to TRBJ2-6; perhaps TRBD2 as D (5 bases). Germline-derived CDR1 and CDR2 are LNHDA and SQIVND (reference sequence). V was pared by 0 bases and J by 0 bases, with 12 bases between. This CDR3 is 18 amino acids long. Here the CDR3 reads CASSIDGEPNSGANVLTF. The DNA of the CDR3 is TGTGCCAGTAGTATAGACGGGGAACCCAACTCTGGGGCCAACGTCCTGACTTTC. The complete variable domain, with remaining parts taken from reference TRBV19 and TRBJ2-6, reads DGGITQSPKYLFRKEGQNVTLSCEQNLNHDAMYWYRQDPGQGLRLIYYSQIVNDFQKGDIAEGYSVSREKKESFPLTVTSAQKNPTAFYLCASSIDGEPNSGANVLTFGAGSRLTVL.

The chain is built from TRBV19 and TRBJ2-2, with TRBD1 matching over 7 bases. This CDR3 has 14 residues. The V gene's germline CDR1 is LNHDA and CDR2 SQIVND (reference sequence). The J segment lost 4 bases and the V segment lost 3 bases, leaving 2 bases of the junction unmatched. The CDR3 sequence is CASSIEGATGELFF. The DNA for the CDR3 is TGTGCCAGTAGTATCGAGGGGGCCACCGGGGAGCTGTTTTTT. Supplemented by reference TRBV19 and TRBJ2-2, the full variable domain reads DGGITQSPKYLFRKEGQNVTLSCEQNLNHDAMYWYRQDPGQGLRLIYYSQIVNDFQKGDIAEGYSVSREKKESFPLTVTSAQKNPTAFYLCASSIEGATGELFFGEGSRLTVL.

The chain couples TRBV25-1 to TRBJ1-3; maybe TRBD1 (5 bases). The CDR3 is 12 amino acids. Germline-derived CDR1 and CDR2 are MGHDK and SYGVNS. The CDR3 DNA reads as TGTGCTCAGGGCAGGACGGACAACACCATATATTTT. It specifies CAQGRTDNTIYF.

This clonotype has just a few counts. The chain joins TRBV7-2 to TRBJ1-1; D is uncertain. V dropped 5 bases and J dropped 7 bases, with 8 bases sitting between them. The CDR3 consists of 11 residues. Germline V gene data show CDR1 as SGHTA and CDR2 as FQGNSA. CDR3 loop: CASSQGFEAFF. In DNA, the CDR3 is TGTGCCAGCAGCCAAGGCTTTGAAGCTTTCTTT.

About this clonotype itself: The missing conserved phenylalanine or tryptophan at the end of this CDR3 makes a read error likely. CDR3 sequence reads: CASSLYPRGNEQYL. CDR3 coding DNA: TGTGCCAGCAGCTTATACCCTAGGGGCAACGAGCAGTACCTC. This chain uses TRBV7-8 with TRBJ2-7; possibly TRBD1 for D (5 bases). The CDR3 covers 14 residues. Deletions cut 2 bases from V and 5 bases from J, with 13 bases between. The germline gives CDR1 SGHVS, CDR2 FQNEAQ.

This clonotype was observed at least ten times. The V gene is TRBV2, the J gene TRBJ2-7; TRBD2 is a possible D gene (5 bases). V lost 11 bases to trimming and J lost 5 bases, with 22 bases between them. Looked up from germline, CDR1 is SNHLY and CDR2 is FYNNEI. This CDR3 is 14 amino acids long. CDR3 amino acids: CASFPWRSGDEQYF. The CDR3 nucleotides read TGTGCCTCCTTCCCATGGAGGTCTGGCGACGAGCAGTACTTC.

This chain links TRBV9 with TRBJ2-5, with 7 bases aligning to TRBD1. Germline V gene sequence: CDR1 SGDLS, CDR2 YYNGEE. The CDR3 is 14 amino acids. The V gene end was trimmed by 3 bases and the J gene end by 5 bases; junction bases not matched to a gene: 7. The CDR3 region is CASSGDRDLETQYF. Here the CDR3 DNA reads TGTGCCAGCAGCGGAGACAGGGATCTTGAGACCCAGTACTTC.

This clonotype was seen more than once but under ten times. Here the CDR3 reads CASSQTGTARNYGYTF. For the CDR3, the DNA is TGTGCCAGCAGTCAAACCGGGACAGCAAGAAACTATGGCTACACCTTC. V is TRBV7-3 and J is TRBJ1-2, with 7 bases matching TRBD1. After removal of 6 bases from V and 2 bases from J, the junction contained 12 bases not matched to a gene. The CDR3 is 16 residues long. Germline V gene data show CDR1 as SGHTA and CDR2 as FQGTGA.

In this sample, this clonotype turned up many times. V usage is TRBV15 and J usage is TRBJ1-3, with unresolved D. V lost 1 base and J lost 0, with 4 bases in between. The CDR3 has 14 residues. Germline CDR1 is LNHNV and CDR2 is YYDKDF (reference sequence). CDR3 sequence: CATSRVFSGNTIYF. The CDR3 region has the DNA TGTGCCACCAGCAGAGTTTTCTCTGGAAACACCATATATTTT.

This clonotype was seen more than once but under ten times. The chain joins TRBV7-2 to TRBJ1-2; 8 positions agree with TRBD1. This CDR3 has 14 amino acids. The germline CDR1 and CDR2 sequences are SGHTA and FQGNSA. V was clipped by 5 bases and J by 8 bases; unmatched bases: 10. For the CDR3, the DNA is TGTGCCAGCAGCGACGGACAGGGCGAGGGGGGCTACACCTTC. Protein sequence: CASSDGQGEGGYTF.

The genes are TRBV7-4 and TRBJ1-1; maybe TRBD1 (5 bases). Trimming shortened V by 3 bases and J by 5 bases, and 13 bases separated the two germline ends. The CDR3 spans 14 residues. CDR1 is SGHVT, CDR2 SQSDAQ, per germline. CDR3 DNA sequence: TGTGCCAGCAGCTTCCCCCCTCGGGGGACTGAAGCTTTCTTT. It codes for CASSFPPRGTEAFF.

There are many counts of this clonotype. This chain uses TRBV10-3 with TRBJ1-1; 7 positions match TRBD1. In germline, CDR1 is ENHRY, CDR2 SYGVKD. The CDR3 consists of 12 residues. Trimming removed 4 bases from V and 6 bases from J; junction bases left unmatched: 2. The CDR3 here is CAISVQGAEAFF. For the CDR3, the DNA is TGTGCCATCAGTGTCCAGGGGGCTGAAGCTTTCTTT.

J is TRBJ2-5 and V is TRBV9; D assignment may be TRBD1 or TRBD2 (5 bases each). The CDR3 spans 14 residues. V was trimmed by 0 bases and J by 4 bases, leaving 10 bases between them. Germline V CDR1 and CDR2: SGDLS, YYNGEE. As DNA, the CDR3 is TGTGCCAGCAGCGTAGGGGGGAGTCTAGAGACCCAGTACTTC. This gives the protein CASSVGGSLETQYF.

This clonotype has only one observation. The chain uses TRBV10-3 and TRBJ1-2; 8 nucleotides align to TRBD1. Germline lookup yields CDR1 ENHRY and CDR2 SYGVKD. CDR3 length: 13 amino acids. J gave up 4 bases and V 7 bases, and 5 bases lay outside the gene matches. For the CDR3, the DNA is TGTGCCATCACTAATCAGGGGGCCTATGGCTACACCTTC. It is translated as CAITNQGAYGYTF.

V gene TRBV2 combines with J gene TRBJ2-5; D perhaps matches TRBD2 (6 bases). The V gene lost 6 bases and the J gene lost 5 bases, with 25 bases spanning the gap. There are 17 residues in the CDR3. Germline values: CDR1 SNHLY, CDR2 FYNNEI. In DNA, the CDR3 is TGTGCCAGCAGGGAGGGGCAGGAGGGTCCCAGGTCGGAGACCCAGTACTTC. Translated, it gives CASREGQEGPRSETQYF.

This clonotype was observed a few times. V gene TRBV7-2 combines with J gene TRBJ2-5; 9 bases match TRBD1. The trim removed 4 bases at V and 13 bases at J, leaving 13 bases unmatched. Germline CDR1 reads SGHTA; CDR2 reads FQGNSA. The CDR3 is 14 amino acids. CDR3 in amino acids: CASSSGTGFPSRYF. The DNA of the CDR3 is TGTGCCAGCAGCTCCGGGACAGGGTTCCCTTCTCGGTACTTC.

The DNA of the CDR3 is TGTGCCCGGGTCGGGACAGCTTATGGCTACACCTTC. Protein: CARVGTAYGYTF. J is TRBJ1-2 and V is TRBV2; 7 positions agree with TRBD1. The CDR3 consists of 12 residues. CDR1 and CDR2 from the germline V gene are SNHLY and FYNNEI. The J segment lost 5 bases and the V segment lost 11 bases, leaving 8 bases of the junction unmatched.

This clonotype was detected once. CDR3 sequence (DNA): TGTGCCAGCAGCGCGCCGGGACAGGAGTACCAAGAGACCCAGTACTTC. Translation gives CASSAPGQEYQETQYF. The J gene is TRBJ2-5, the V gene TRBV7-2; 8 bases agree with TRBD1. The CDR3 is 16 amino acids. CDR1 and CDR2 from the germline V gene are SGHTA and FQGNSA. V shed 5 bases and J 0 bases; nucleotides not matched to a gene: 8.

This clonotype was observed a few times. The V call is TRBV7-3, the J call TRBJ2-5, with D possibly matching TRBD2 (6 bases). The CDR3 runs to 15 residues. Germline V gene data show CDR1 as SGHTA and CDR2 as FQGTGA. Trimming cost V 2 bases and J 5 bases, with 15 bases left between them. The CDR3 nucleotides are TGTGCCAGCAGCTTATCCTCCCAGGCGGGGGAGACCCAGTACTTC. This gives the protein CASSLSSQAGETQYF.

The chain couples TRBV19 to TRBJ1-1; D is possibly TRBD1 (5 bases). In germline, CDR1 is LNHDA, CDR2 SQIVND (reference sequence). This CDR3 has 13 amino acids. The V end was cut by 9 bases, the J end by 4 bases, with 15 bases between. CDR3 sequence: CASRRGRATEAFF. The DNA of the CDR3 is TGTGCCAGCAGGAGGGGACGGGCCACTGAAGCTTTCTTT.

The chain recombines TRBV16 with TRBJ2-7; the D is unclear. Germline V lookup: CDR1 KGHSY, CDR2 FQNENV. This CDR3 region has 13 residues. With 2 bases removed from V and 0 bases from J, the gap between germline ends came to 5 bases. CDR3 residues: CASSQISSYEQYF. The CDR3 DNA reads as TGTGCCAGCAGCCAAATCAGCTCCTACGAGCAGTACTTC. Filled out from reference TRBV16 and TRBJ2-7, the complete variable domain reads GEEVAQTPKHLVRGEGQKAKLYCAPIKGHSYVFWYQQVLKNEFKFLISFQNENVFDETGMPKERFSAKCLPNSPCSLEIQATKLEDSAVYFCASSQISSYEQYFGPGTRLTVT.

Points on this clonotype: The DNA is left out, because the CDR3 cannot be placed on it with certainty; the CDR3 is given as TCRdb lists it. This chain joins TRBV26 and TRBJ1-5. TRBV26 is a pseudogene locus. Termini included, the CDR3 measures 16 amino acids. The CDR3 protein is CICSASEARSNQPQHF.

The CDR3 DNA reads as TGTGCCAGCACCCTCCGAGGGAGAGGCACTGAAGCTTTCTTT. It yields the protein CASTLRGRGTEAFF. V and J are TRBV12-3 or TRBV12-4 and TRBJ1-1; D is undetermined. The CDR3 spans 14 residues. The V gene lost 7 bases and the J gene lost 4 bases, with 16 bases spanning the gap.

This clonotype was counted ten times or more. V is TRBV2 and J is TRBJ1-5; D is possibly TRBD1 (5 bases). This CDR3 is built from 15 residues. Per germline, CDR1 SNHLY and CDR2 FYNNEI. Between the trimmed V and J ends, which lost 3 bases and 4 bases, there was a span of 13 bases. CDR3 sequence (DNA): TGTGCCAGCAGTGAGGGAGGGAGGGGTAATCAGCCCCAGCATTTT. Its translation is CASSEGGRGNQPQHF.

This clonotype was seen at least ten times. This chain joins TRBV29-1 and TRBJ1-1, with 9 bases that match TRBD1. This CDR3 comprises 13 residues. With V trimmed by 3 bases and J by 4 bases, 3 bases remained unmatched. CDR1 is SQVTM, CDR2 ANQGSEA, per germline. CDR3 DNA sequence: TGCAGCGTTGAGGGGGGACAGGGCACTGAAGCTTTCTTT. Protein product: CSVEGGQGTEAFF.

The rearrangement joins TRBV24-1 to TRBJ2-7; 7 positions agree with TRBD1. The CDR3 contains 16 residues. Germline CDR1 KGHDR, CDR2 SFDVKD. The junction had 7 bases not matched to a gene; V was cut back by 2 bases and J by 1 base. CDR3 region: CATSDSLEQGSYEQYF. CDR3 nucleotides: TGTGCCACCAGTGATTCACTGGAACAGGGGTCCTACGAGCAGTACTTC.

In its sample, this clonotype was seen many times. The chain has TRBV7-9 and TRBJ1-1; D might be TRBD1 (5 bases). The length of the CDR3 is 14 residues. Trimming stripped 4 bases from V and 4 bases from J, with 13 bases between. Germline V gene data show CDR1 as SEHNR and CDR2 as FQNEAQ (reference sequence). CDR3 in amino acids: CASSSAGALTEAFF. CDR3 coding DNA: TGTGCCAGCAGCTCTGCCGGGGCGCTCACTGAAGCTTTCTTT.

The chain is built from TRBV7-9 and TRBJ1-2, with D possibly being TRBD1 (5 bases). CDR3 size: 17 residues. V lost 5 bases, J lost 2 bases, and 21 bases lay in between. The germline gives CDR1 SEHNR, CDR2 FQNEAQ (reference sequence). CDR3: CASSVTRFDRSNYGYTF. DNA for the CDR3: TGTGCCAGCAGCGTTACTCGATTTGACAGAAGCAACTATGGCTACACCTTC.

This clonotype was detected only once. At one end the junction does not follow the germline gene, possibly because of a read error. The chain is built from TRBV2 and TRBJ1-1; 7 nucleotides align to TRBD1. CDR1 and CDR2 (germline): SNHLY, FYNNEI. This CDR3 has 14 amino acids. The CDR3 loop is CASREGGLSTEAFF. CDR3 in DNA: TGTGCCAGCAGGGAAGGGGGCCTGAGCACTGAAGCTTTCTTT.